Below, one TCR beta chain is given with its context. Antigen unknown. The data were obtained in a study of brain metastases from non-small cell lung cancer. Study-level results: Expanded T-cell clones appeared in 55% to 75% of brain metastases over primaries. Brain metastases shared most TCR repertoire with primaries, with sparse T cells.

CDR1 MGHRA and CDR2 YSYEKL come from the germline V gene. The CDR3 extends over 15 amino acids. Trimming took 4 bases from V and 2 from J, leaving 14 bases between them. Clones were read by immunoSEQ multiplex PCR, and TCRdb kept only the in-frame ones, dropping some. The data show around 1,500 clones, 75% to 85% seen once. The specimen sequenced was tissue from a brain metastasis. The receptor's source is a donor aged 40 or older with non-small cell lung cancer. V is TRBV4-1 and J is TRBJ1-1; no firm D call. The CDR3 spells CASSRDGGRNTEAFF. In DNA, the CDR3 is TGCGCCAGCAGCCGAGATGGAGGGAGAAACACTGAAGCTTTCTTT.